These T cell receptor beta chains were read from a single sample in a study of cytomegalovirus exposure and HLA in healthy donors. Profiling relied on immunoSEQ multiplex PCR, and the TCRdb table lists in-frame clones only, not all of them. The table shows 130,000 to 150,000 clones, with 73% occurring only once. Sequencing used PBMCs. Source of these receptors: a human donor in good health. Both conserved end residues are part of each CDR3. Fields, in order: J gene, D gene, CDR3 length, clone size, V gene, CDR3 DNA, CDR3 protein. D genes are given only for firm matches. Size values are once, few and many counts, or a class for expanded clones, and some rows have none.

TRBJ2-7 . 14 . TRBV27 TGTGCCAGCAGTTTATTTGGGCGCTCCTACGAGCAGTACTTC CASSLFGRSYEQYF
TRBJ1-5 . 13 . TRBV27 TGTGCCAGCAGGGAACAGGAAAATCAGCCCCAGCATTTT CASREQENQPQHF
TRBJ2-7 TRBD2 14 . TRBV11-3 TGTGCCAGCAGCTTTAGCGGGCGGACCTACGAGCAGTACTTC CASSFSGRTYEQYF
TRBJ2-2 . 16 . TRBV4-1 TGCGCCAGCAGCCTCGAACCAAGAACGGACACCGGGGAGCTGTTTTTT CASSLEPRTDTGELFF
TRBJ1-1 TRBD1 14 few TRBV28 TGTGCCAGCAGCACCAGACAGGGAAACACTGAAGCTTTCTTT CASSTRQGNTEAFF
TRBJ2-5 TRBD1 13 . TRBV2 TGTGCCAGCAGCCTGGACAGGATTACGACCCAGTACTTC CASSLDRITTQYF
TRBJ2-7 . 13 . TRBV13 TGTGCCAGCAGCGCAACTAATACCTATGAGCAGTACTTC CASSATNTYEQYF
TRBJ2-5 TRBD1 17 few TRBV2 TGTGCCAGCAGTGAACTTGCGGGACAGGGTGCCCAAGAGACCCAGTACTTC CASSELAGQGAQETQYF
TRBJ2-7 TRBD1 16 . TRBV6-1 TGTGCCAGCAGTGTTTTTCGCGGGACAGGAAACTACGAGCAGTACTTC CASSVFRGTGNYEQYF
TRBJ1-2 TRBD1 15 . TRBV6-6 TGTGCCAGCAGCTTAACCGGGACAGGGAACTATGGCTACACCTTC CASSLTGTGNYGYTF
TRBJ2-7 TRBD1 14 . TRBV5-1 TGCGCCAGCAGCCGAGACAGGGGGCTGGGGGAGCAGTACTTC CASSRDRGLGEQYF
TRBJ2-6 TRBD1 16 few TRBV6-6 TGTGCCAGCAGATCGGGACAGGGGTCTGGGGCCAACGTCCTGACTTTC CASRSGQGSGANVLTF
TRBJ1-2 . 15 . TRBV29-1 TGCAGCTTCTCCCGAGGGGGGGGTGGTAACTATGGCTACACCTTC CSFSRGGGGNYGYTF
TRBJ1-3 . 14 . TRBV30 TGTGCCTGTGAGGGCACCCGCTCTGGAAACACCATATATTTT CACEGTRSGNTIYF
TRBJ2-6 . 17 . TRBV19 TGTGCCAGTAGTCAATTTCGGCGGCACTCTGGGGCCAACGTCCTGACTTTC CASSQFRRHSGANVLTF
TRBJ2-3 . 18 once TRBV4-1 TGCGCCAGCAGCCAGGGCGCGGGGTCAATTACTAGCACAGATACGCAGTATTTT CASSQGAGSITSTDTQYF
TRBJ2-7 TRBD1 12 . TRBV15 TGTGCCACCAGCACAGACAGGGCCCAGCAGTACTTC CATSTDRAQQYF
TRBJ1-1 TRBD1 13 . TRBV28 TGTGCCAGCAGCACCGGACAGGGCTCTGAAGCTTTCTTT CASSTGQGSEAFF
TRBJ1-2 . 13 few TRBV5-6 TGTGCCAGCAGCTTGGGGCAGGGCGGCGGCTACACCTTC CASSLGQGGGYTF
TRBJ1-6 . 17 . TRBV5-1 TGCGCCAGCAGCTCACCTGAAAAACAGGGAAAAAAATCACCCCTCCACTTT CASSSPEKQGKKSPLHF
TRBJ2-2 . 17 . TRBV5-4 TGTGCCAGCAGCTTGGCCCGAGCGGGCCCTAACACCGGGGAGCTGTTTTTT CASSLARAGPNTGELFF
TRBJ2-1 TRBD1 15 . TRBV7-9 TGTGCCAGCAGCAAACCGGGACAGAGCTACAATGAGCAGTTCTTC CASSKPGQSYNEQFF
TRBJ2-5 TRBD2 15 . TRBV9 TGTGCCAGCAGCGTGGGCCTAGCGGGAGTGGAGACCCAGTACTTC CASSVGLAGVETQYF
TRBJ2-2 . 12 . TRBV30 TGTGCCTGGAGTCGGGTGTTCGGGGAGCTGTTTTTT CAWSRVFGELFF
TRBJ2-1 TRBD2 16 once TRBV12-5 TGTGCTAGTGGTTTGGTACAAGCGGGAGGGTACAATGAGCAGTTCTTC CASGLVQAGGYNEQFF
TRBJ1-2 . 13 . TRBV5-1 TGCGCCAGCAGCTCCCAGTTGGACTATGGCTACACCTTC CASSSQLDYGYTF
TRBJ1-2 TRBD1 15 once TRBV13 TGTGCCAGCAGCGAACCGGGACAGGGGGCGCGGGGCTACACCTTC CASSEPGQGARGYTF
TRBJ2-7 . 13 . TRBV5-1 TGCGCCAGCATTTCGAGGCTTCCCTACGAGCAGTACTTC CASISRLPYEQYF
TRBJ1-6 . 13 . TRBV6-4 TGTGCCAGCAGTGACTCCCCAGGGTCACCCCTCCACTTT CASSDSPGSPLHF
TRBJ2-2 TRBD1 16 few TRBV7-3 TGTGCCAGCAGCCTGACGACAGGGCCCTCCACCGGGGAGCTGTTTTTT CASSLTTGPSTGELFF
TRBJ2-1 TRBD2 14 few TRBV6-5 TGTGCCAGCAGTCCCCTAGCGGGAGGGAATGAGCAGTTCTTC CASSPLAGGNEQFF
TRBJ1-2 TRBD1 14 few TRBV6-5 TGTGCCAGCAGTTTAGAACAGGGGGGTCGGGGCTACACCTTC CASSLEQGGRGYTF
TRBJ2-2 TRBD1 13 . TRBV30 TGTGCCTGGGACAGGGGGCAGACCGGGGAGCTGTTTTTT CAWDRGQTGELFF
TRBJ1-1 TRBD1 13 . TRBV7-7 TGTGCTAGCAGCTTAGTTCAGGGGGCTGAAGCTTTCTTT CASSLVQGAEAFF
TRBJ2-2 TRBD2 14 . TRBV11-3 TGTGCCACCAAGACCGGGACTAGCGTCGGGGAGCTGTTTTTT CATKTGTSVGELFF
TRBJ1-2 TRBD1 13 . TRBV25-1 TGTGCCAGCAGCCCGGGACAGTACTATGGCTACACCTTC CASSPGQYYGYTF
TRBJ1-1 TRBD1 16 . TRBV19 TGTGCCAGTAGTCCCCGGGACAGGGGGCGAACGGGGGAAGCTTTCTTT CASSPRDRGRTGEAFF
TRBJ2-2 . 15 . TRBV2 TGTGCCAGCAGAACAGACAGGCCGAACACCGGGGAGCTGTTTTTT CASRTDRPNTGELFF
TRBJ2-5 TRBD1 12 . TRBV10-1 TGCGCCAGCAGTGGGGACAGAGAGACCCAGTACTTC CASSGDRETQYF
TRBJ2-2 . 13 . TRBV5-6 TGTGCCAGCAGCTTGGCCTATACCGGGGAGCTGTTTTTT CASSLAYTGELFF
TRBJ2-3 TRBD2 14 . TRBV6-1 TGTGCCAGCAGCGGCGGGGGTTATACAGATACGCAGTATTTT CASSGGGYTDTQYF
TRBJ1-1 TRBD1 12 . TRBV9 TGTGCCAGCAGGGGACAGGGGGCTGAAGCTTTCTTT CASRGQGAEAFF
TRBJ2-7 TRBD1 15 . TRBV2 TGTGCCAGCAGTCTCCCTCCGGGACAGAGGCCCGAGCAGTACTTC CASSLPPGQRPEQYF
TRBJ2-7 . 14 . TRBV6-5 TGTGCCAGCAGTTCGGTCACGACTGGGAGCGAGCAGTACTTC CASSSVTTGSEQYF
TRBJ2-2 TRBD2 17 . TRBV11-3 TGTGCCAGCAGCTTATTCGGGACTAGCGGGAGGACCGGGGAGCTGTTTTTT CASSLFGTSGRTGELFF
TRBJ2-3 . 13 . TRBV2 TGTGCCAGGGGGACTGAGGGCACAGATACGCAGTATTTT CARGTEGTDTQYF
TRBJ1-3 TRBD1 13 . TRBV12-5 TGTGCTACCCGACAGGGGTTCGGAAACACCATATATTTT CATRQGFGNTIYF
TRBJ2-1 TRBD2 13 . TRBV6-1 TGTGCCAGCAGTGAGCTAGAGAGCGGGGGGCAGTTCTTC CASSELESGGQFF
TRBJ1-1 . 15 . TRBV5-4 TGTGCCAGCAGCTTGACCAGGGGTCAGGACACTGAAGCTTTCTTT CASSLTRGQDTEAFF